Listed below are T cell receptor beta chains from one sample, sequenced in a study of tumor T cells in aggressive B-cell lymphoma. The repertoire was sequenced with immunoSEQ multiplex PCR; TCRdb's copy has only in-frame clones and lacks some. The table shows about 5,600 clones, with around 79% occurring only once. Sequenced sample: tumor tissue. These receptors came from an adult with diffuse large B cell lymphoma. The CDR3 runs from the conserved cysteine through the conserved F or W.

v_call cdr3_aa
TRBV14 CASSYLAGGSGNEQFF
TRBV30 CAWGYRGEQYF
TRBV6-4 CASRQGNSPLHF
TRBV2 CASALNRDGYTF
TRBV5-1 CASSSSGETYNEQFF
TRBV18 CASSPEGNEQFF
TRBV27 CASSFRPPTRVGTQYF
TRBV7-2 CASSPRLAGGPHNEQFF
TRBV4-1 CASSPWGQGNEKLFF
TRBV28 CASSGQTNTGELFF
TRBV9 CASSYSGDEQFF
TRBV6-5 CASSWTSGGGGEQFF
TRBV28 CASSPSGPTNEQFF
TRBV5-1 CASSLEISSYEQYF
TRBV29-1 CSVEGGQGVEAFF
TRBV6-5 CASYRVGSPLHF
TRBV5-1 CASSSTATNEKLFF
TRBV27 CASSLGQGGTYGYTF
TRBV5-4 CASSVAGPSSYNEQFF